This passage covers 5 T cell receptor beta chains from one sample sequenced in a study of blood T cell repertoires in COVID-19. The data were produced by immunoSEQ multiplex PCR, yet TCRdb's version contains in-frame clones alone and is incomplete. The sample has more than 110,000 clones; 75% to 80% are singletons. The sequencing input was peripheral blood. The origin of the receptors is a woman between 45 and 60 years old with active or convalescent COVID-19.

The rearrangement links TRBV7-2 to TRBJ2-3; 11 bases line up with TRBD2. This CDR3 contains 18 residues. The germline CDR1 and CDR2 sequences are SGHTA and FQGNSA. The ends lost 0 bases at V and 9 bases at J; junction bases unmatched: 14. This CDR3 reads CASSLAHSGGAPGVTQYF. CDR3 nucleotide sequence: TGTGCCAGCAGCTTAGCGCATAGCGGGGGGGCGCCGGGGGTCACGCAGTATTTT.

This clone was detected only a few times. The rearrangement joins TRBV7-2 to TRBJ2-7; 8 bases line up with TRBD2. The CDR3 runs 14 residues. The germline V gene encodes CDR1 SGHTA and CDR2 FQGNSA. The ends lost 3 bases at V and 6 bases at J; junction bases unmatched: 7. CDR3 protein: CASSFYGGGSEQYF. The CDR3 DNA follows: TGTGCCAGCAGCTTCTACGGGGGGGGGTCCGAGCAGTACTTC.

The chain links TRBV6-6 to TRBJ1-5, with 12 bases aligning to TRBD1. The CDR3 loop spans 17 amino acids. J was trimmed by 4 bases and V by 5 bases; bases with no gene match: 9. Germline loops: CDR1 MNHNY, CDR2 SVGAGI (reference sequence). The CDR3 DNA reads as TGTGCCAGCAGTCATAGGCCGGGACAGGGGGCAAATCAGCCCCAGCATTTT. It yields the protein CASSHRPGQGANQPQHF.

V is TRBV28 and J is TRBJ2-1, with 11 bases aligning to TRBD1. Trimming at V came to 6 bases and at J to 6 bases, leaving 7 bases not matched to a gene. The CDR3 runs to 15 residues. The V gene's germline CDR1 is MDHEN and CDR2 SYDVKM. The chain's CDR3 is CASRGRDRGANEQFF. DNA of the CDR3: TGTGCCAGCAGGGGGCGGGACAGGGGGGCCAATGAGCAGTTCTTC.

This clone was counted between two and nine times. The J gene is TRBJ1-4, the V gene TRBV4-2; no clear D. Germline CDR1 and CDR2: LGHNA and YNFKEQ. The CDR3 has 15 residues. V was shortened by 1 base and J by 3 bases, with 9 bases between the two germline ends. CDR3 amino acids: CASSQGPEPNEKLFF. The CDR3 DNA reads as TGTGCCAGCAGCCAAGGCCCTGAGCCTAATGAAAAACTGTTTTTT.